This TCR beta chain came from a study of blood T cell repertoires in COVID-19. The assay was immunoSEQ multiplex PCR, and TCRdb's table has in-frame clones only and misses some. The sample has about 150,000 clones; roughly 80% are singletons. The sample holds a few counts of this clone. The source is a man in his sixties with acute or convalescent COVID-19. Sample: peripheral blood.

The CDR3 nucleotides read TGTGCCAGCCGTAAGGGGGCAGGAAACACTGAAGCTTTCTTT. Translating gives CASRKGAGNTEAFF. The rearrangement links TRBV19 to TRBJ1-1, with 7 bases aligning to TRBD1. Germline CDR1 and CDR2: LNHDA and SQIVND (reference sequence). The V gene end was trimmed by 9 bases and the J gene end by 2 bases; junction bases not matched to a gene: 9. The CDR3 extends over 14 amino acids. Complete variable domain (other parts from reference TRBV19 and TRBJ1-1): DGGITQSPKYLFRKEGQNVTLSCEQNLNHDAMYWYRQDPGQGLRLIYYSQIVNDFQKGDIAEGYSVSREKKESFPLTVTSAQKNPTAFYLCASRKGAGNTEAFFGQGTRLTVV.